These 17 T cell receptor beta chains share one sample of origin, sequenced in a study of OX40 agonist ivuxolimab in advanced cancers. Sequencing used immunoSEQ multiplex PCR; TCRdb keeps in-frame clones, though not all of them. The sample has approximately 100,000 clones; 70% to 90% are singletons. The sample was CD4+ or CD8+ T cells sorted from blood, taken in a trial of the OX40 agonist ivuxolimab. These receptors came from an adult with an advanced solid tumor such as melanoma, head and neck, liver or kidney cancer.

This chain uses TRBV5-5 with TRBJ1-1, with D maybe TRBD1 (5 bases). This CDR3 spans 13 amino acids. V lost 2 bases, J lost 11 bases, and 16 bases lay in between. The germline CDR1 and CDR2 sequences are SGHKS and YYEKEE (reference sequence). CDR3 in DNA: TGTGCCAGCAGCTTTTCTTCAGGGTACTCGGCTTTCTTT. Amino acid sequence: CASSFSSGYSAFF.

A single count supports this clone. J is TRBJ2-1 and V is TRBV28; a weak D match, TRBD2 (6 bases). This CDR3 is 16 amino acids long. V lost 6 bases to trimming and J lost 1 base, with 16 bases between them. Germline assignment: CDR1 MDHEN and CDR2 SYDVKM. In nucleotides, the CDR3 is TGTGCCAGCAGCTCCCCGGGAGCTCTTTCCTACAATGAGCAGTTCTTC. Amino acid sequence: CASSSPGALSYNEQFF.

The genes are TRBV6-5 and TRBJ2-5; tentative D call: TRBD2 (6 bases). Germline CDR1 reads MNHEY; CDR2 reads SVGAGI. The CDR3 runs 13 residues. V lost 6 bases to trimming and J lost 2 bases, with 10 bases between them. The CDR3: CASRHGGQETQYF. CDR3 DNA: TGTGCCAGCAGACACGGAGGGCAAGAGACCCAGTACTTC.

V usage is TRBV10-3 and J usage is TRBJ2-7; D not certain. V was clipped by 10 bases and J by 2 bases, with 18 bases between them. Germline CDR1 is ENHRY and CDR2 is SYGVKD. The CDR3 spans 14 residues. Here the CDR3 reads CASTTPSATYEQYF. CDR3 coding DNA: TGTGCCAGCACCACCCCCTCGGCTACCTACGAGCAGTACTTC.

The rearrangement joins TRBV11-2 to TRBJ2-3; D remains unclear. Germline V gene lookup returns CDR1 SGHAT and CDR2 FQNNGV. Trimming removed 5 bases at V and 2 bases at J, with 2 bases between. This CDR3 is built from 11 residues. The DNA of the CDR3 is TGTGCCAGCAGCAACACAGATACGCAGTATTTT. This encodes CASSNTDTQYF.

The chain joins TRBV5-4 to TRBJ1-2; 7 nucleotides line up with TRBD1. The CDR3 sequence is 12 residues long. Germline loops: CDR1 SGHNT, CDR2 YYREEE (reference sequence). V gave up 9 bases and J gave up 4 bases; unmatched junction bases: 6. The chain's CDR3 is CATTTGFYGYTF. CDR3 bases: TGTGCCACAACGACAGGGTTCTATGGCTACACCTTC. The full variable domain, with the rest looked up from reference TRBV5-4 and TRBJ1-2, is ETGVTQSPTHLIKTRGQQVTLRCSSQSGHNTVSWYQQALGQGPQFIFQYYREEENGRGNFPPRFSGLQFPNYSSELNVNALELDDSALYLCATTTGFYGYTFGSGTRLTVV.

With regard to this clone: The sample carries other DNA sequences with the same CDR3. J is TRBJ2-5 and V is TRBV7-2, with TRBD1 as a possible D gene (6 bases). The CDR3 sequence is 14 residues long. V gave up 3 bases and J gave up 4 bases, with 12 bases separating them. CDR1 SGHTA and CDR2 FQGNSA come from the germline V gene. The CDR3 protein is CASSLGAGRETQYF. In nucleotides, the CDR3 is TGTGCCAGCAGCTTGGGGGCAGGGAGAGAGACCCAGTACTTC.

CDR3 loop: CASSSGGDYGGLDEQFF. CDR3 sequence (DNA): TGTGCCAGCAGCTCGGGGGGAGACTATGGAGGTTTGGATGAGCAGTTCTTC. The gene calls are TRBV11-1 and TRBJ2-1, with 7 bases lining up with TRBD2. The trim removed 4 bases at V and 8 bases at J, leaving 17 bases unmatched. Germline CDR1 reads SGHAT; CDR2 reads FQDESV (reference sequence). The CDR3 covers 17 residues.

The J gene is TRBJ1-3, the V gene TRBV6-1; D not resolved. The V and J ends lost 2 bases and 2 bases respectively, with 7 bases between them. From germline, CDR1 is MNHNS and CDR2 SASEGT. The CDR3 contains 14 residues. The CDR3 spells CASSERTTGNTIYF. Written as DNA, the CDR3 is TGTGCCAGCAGTGAACGGACGACTGGAAACACCATATATTTT.

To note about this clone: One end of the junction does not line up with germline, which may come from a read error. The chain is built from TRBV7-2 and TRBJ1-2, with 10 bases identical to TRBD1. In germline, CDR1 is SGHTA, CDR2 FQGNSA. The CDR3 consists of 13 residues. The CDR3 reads CASSRRQGALTDF. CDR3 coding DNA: TGTGCCAGCAGCCGCAGACAGGGGGCCCTCACGGACTTC.

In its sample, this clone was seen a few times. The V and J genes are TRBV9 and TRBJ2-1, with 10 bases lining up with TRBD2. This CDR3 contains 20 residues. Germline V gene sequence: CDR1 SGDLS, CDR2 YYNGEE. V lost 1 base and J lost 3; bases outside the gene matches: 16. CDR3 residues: CASSVSIPLSGGLGYNEQFF. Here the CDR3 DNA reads TGTGCCAGCAGCGTATCCATACCTCTTAGCGGGGGGCTCGGCTACAATGAGCAGTTCTTC.

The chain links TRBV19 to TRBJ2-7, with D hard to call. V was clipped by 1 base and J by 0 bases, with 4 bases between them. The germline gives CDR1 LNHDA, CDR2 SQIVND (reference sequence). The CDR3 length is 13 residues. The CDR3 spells CASSIGASYEQYF. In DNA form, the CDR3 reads TGTGCCAGTAGTATAGGGGCCTCCTACGAGCAGTACTTC.

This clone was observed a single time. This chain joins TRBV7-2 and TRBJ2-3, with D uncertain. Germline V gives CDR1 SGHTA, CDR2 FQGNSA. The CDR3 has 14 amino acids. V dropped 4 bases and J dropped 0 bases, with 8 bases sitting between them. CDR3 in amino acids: CASSWQGSTDTQYF. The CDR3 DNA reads TGTGCCAGCAGCTGGCAAGGTAGCACAGATACGCAGTATTTT.

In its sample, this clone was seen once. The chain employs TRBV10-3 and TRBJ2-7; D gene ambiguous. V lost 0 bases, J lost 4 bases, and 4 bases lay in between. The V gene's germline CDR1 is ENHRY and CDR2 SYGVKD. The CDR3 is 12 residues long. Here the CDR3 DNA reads TGTGCCATCAGTGAGTCCGAATACGAGCAGTACTTC. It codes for CAISESEYEQYF.

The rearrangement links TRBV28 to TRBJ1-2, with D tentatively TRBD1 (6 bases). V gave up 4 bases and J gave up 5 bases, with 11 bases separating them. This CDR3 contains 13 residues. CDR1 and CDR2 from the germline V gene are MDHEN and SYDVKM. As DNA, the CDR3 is TGTGCCAGCAGTTGGTCACAGGGATATGGCTACACCTTC. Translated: CASSWSQGYGYTF.

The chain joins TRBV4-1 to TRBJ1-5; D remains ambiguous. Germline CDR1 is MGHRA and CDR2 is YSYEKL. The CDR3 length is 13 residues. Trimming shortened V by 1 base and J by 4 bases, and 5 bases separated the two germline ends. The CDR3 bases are TGCGCCAGCAGCCAAGCCGTAAATCAGCCCCAGCATTTT. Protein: CASSQAVNQPQHF.

CDR3 bases: TGTGCCAGCAGCTTAGAACGAACGGGACAGGGGGCGCGAGGCTACACCTTC. Its translation is CASSLERTGQGARGYTF. The chain employs TRBV7-9 and TRBJ1-2; 12 bases match TRBD1. V shed 1 base, J shed 8 bases, and the junction held 11 bases outside the gene matches. Per the germline V gene, CDR1 is SEHNR and CDR2 is FQNEAQ (reference sequence). The CDR3 sequence is 17 residues long. Looking up the rest from reference TRBV7-9 and TRBJ1-2 gives the full variable domain: DTGVSQNPRHKITKRGQNVTFRCDPISEHNRLYWYRQTLGQGPEFLTYFQNEAQLEKSRLLSDRFSAERPKGSFSTLEIQRTEQGDSAMYLCASSLERTGQGARGYTFGSGTRLTVV.